These 16 T cell receptor beta chains were all obtained from the same sample, sequenced in a study of early T cells in non-severe SARS-CoV-2 infection. TCRdb independently ran MiXCR on the 5' RACE reads; one entry per CDR3 protein. Altogether about 58,000 distinct CDR3 sequences are present, approximately 7.7% being singletons, with the ten largest covering approximately 3.1%. The sequencing sample was made of whole blood. The receptors come from an adult who was a healthcare worker with PCR-confirmed SARS-CoV-2 infection or an uninfected control (not recorded which).

The rearrangement joins TRBV25-1 to TRBJ1-1; D is perhaps TRBD1 (5 bases). The germline gives CDR1 MGHDK, CDR2 SYGVNS. The CDR3 length is 13 residues. The germline V and J ends were trimmed by 3 bases and 1 base, with 6 bases remaining between them. The CDR3 protein is CASSDTGNTEAFF. CDR3 nucleotides: TGTGCCAGCAGTGACACAGGGAACACTGAAGCTTTCTTT.

This clonotype turned up a few times. J is TRBJ2-2 and V is TRBV15, with TRBD1 matching 8 bases. CDR3 length: 20 residues. V was clipped by 0 bases and J by 7 bases; unmatched bases: 19. CDR1 is LNHNV and CDR2 is YYDKDF in the germline V gene (reference sequence). CDR3 sequence: CATSRDLGQYGTGLHGELFF. In nucleotides, the CDR3 is TGTGCCACCAGCAGAGACCTGGGGCAATACGGGACAGGTCTCCACGGGGAGCTGTTTTTT.

This clonotype was seen more than once but under ten times. The CDR3 loop reads CATSAASGLSDEQFF. The CDR3 coding sequence is TGTGCCACCAGTGCGGCTAGCGGTCTATCGGATGAGCAGTTCTTC. V and J are TRBV24-1 and TRBJ2-1, with 7 bases identical to TRBD2. The CDR3 has 15 residues. The germline gives CDR1 KGHDR, CDR2 SFDVKD. V was clipped by 5 bases and J by 8 bases; unmatched bases: 11.

This clonotype was recorded at least ten times. V is TRBV12-3 or TRBV12-4 and J is TRBJ2-7; no reliable D call. Trimming left V 5 bases short and J 2 bases short, with 10 bases between. The CDR3 covers 13 residues. CDR3 in DNA: TGTGCCAGCAGTCTCCCCCCTGCCTACGAGCAGTACTTC. Amino acid sequence: CASSLPPAYEQYF.

V usage is TRBV4-2 and J usage is TRBJ2-7; 15 positions agree with TRBD2. CDR1 is LGHNA and CDR2 is YNFKEQ in the germline V gene. The CDR3 is made up of 18 amino acids. V gave up 4 bases and J gave up 2 bases; unmatched junction bases: 9. The chain's CDR3 is CASSLNGLAGGAAYEQYF. CDR3 coding DNA: TGTGCCAGCAGCCTGAACGGACTAGCGGGAGGGGCAGCCTACGAGCAGTACTTC.

This chain connects TRBV19 to TRBJ2-1; 15 bases fit TRBD2. V was pared by 5 bases and J by 0 bases, with 8 bases of the junction left unmatched. Germline V CDR1 and CDR2: LNHDA, SQIVND (reference sequence). The CDR3 runs 19 residues. The CDR3 spells CASSRTSGRGASSYNEQFF. The CDR3 DNA sequence: TGTGCCAGTAGTCGGACTAGCGGGAGGGGCGCTAGCTCCTACAATGAGCAGTTCTTC. The whole variable domain, remainder taken from reference TRBV19 and TRBJ2-1, is DGGITQSPKYLFRKEGQNVTLSCEQNLNHDAMYWYRQDPGQGLRLIYYSQIVNDFQKGDIAEGYSVSREKKESFPLTVTSAQKNPTAFYLCASSRTSGRGASSYNEQFFGPGTRLTVL.

This clonotype was seen only a few times. CDR3 DNA: TGCGCCAGCAGCTTGGGGCCTGATAACTCCTACGAGCAGTACTTC. The encoded protein is CASSLGPDNSYEQYF. This sequence joins TRBV5-1 and TRBJ2-7, with D unclear. The CDR3 loop spans 15 amino acids. CDR1 SGHRS and CDR2 YFSETQ come from the germline V gene. The V end lost 0 bases, the J end lost 0 bases, and 10 bases lay between the germline ends.

This rearrangement joins TRBV12-3 or TRBV12-4 to TRBJ1-6, with TRBD1 matching 8 bases. J lost 7 bases, V lost 5 bases, and 10 bases had no gene match. This CDR3 has 16 residues. In nucleotides, the CDR3 is TGTGCCAGCAGTCTCGTCGGGGACAGGTCCAATTCACCCCTCCACTTT. Its translation is CASSLVGDRSNSPLHF.

This clonotype showed up just a few times. The rearrangement joins TRBV12-3 or TRBV12-4 to TRBJ2-7; TRBD2 matches 8 bases. V shed 10 bases and J 5 bases; nucleotides not matched to a gene: 13. CDR3 length: 14 amino acids. The DNA for the CDR3 is TGTGCCACCTCGGCGGGGGGCGATGTCCACGAGCAGTACTTC. It is translated as CATSAGGDVHEQYF.

V gene TRBV27 combines with J gene TRBJ2-5, with D possibly being TRBD1 (7 bases). Deletions cut 2 bases from V and 7 bases from J, with 14 bases between. The CDR3 contains 14 residues. Germline V CDR1 and CDR2: MNHEY, SMNVEV (reference sequence). CDR3 loop: CASSLTGEVGTQYF. CDR3 in DNA: TGTGCCAGCAGTTTAACAGGGGAGGTGGGGACCCAGTACTTC.

V is TRBV2 and J is TRBJ2-1, with D perhaps assigned TRBD1 or TRBD2 (5 bases each). The germline CDR1 and CDR2 sequences are SNHLY and FYNNEI. Trimming left V 2 bases short and J 10 bases short, with 15 bases between. The CDR3 loop spans 14 amino acids. The CDR3 sequence is CASSEIRGRSEQFF. As DNA, the CDR3 is TGTGCCAGCAGTGAAATTAGGGGACGGTCAGAGCAGTTCTTC.

There are a few counts of this clonotype. This chain uses TRBV7-3 with TRBJ2-3; 7 positions match TRBD1. This CDR3 is 15 amino acids long. Losses at the gene ends were 4 bases for V and 4 bases for J; bases not matched to a gene: 8. Per the germline V gene, CDR1 is SGHTA and CDR2 is FQGTGA. CDR3: CASSSSGTAPDTQYF. The CDR3 DNA sequence: TGTGCCAGCAGCTCCTCCGGGACAGCCCCAGATACGCAGTATTTT.

The chain couples TRBV20-1 to TRBJ2-7; the D gene is possibly TRBD1 (6 bases). V lost 6 bases, J lost 2 bases, and 17 bases lay in between. The germline CDR1 and CDR2 sequences are DFQATT and SNEGSKA (reference sequence). The CDR3 is 14 amino acids. The DNA for the CDR3 is TGCAGTGCGCCCTGGGGCAGGGGCACCTACGAGCAGTACTTC. It translates to CSAPWGRGTYEQYF.

This clonotype rates as medium-sized (0.01 to 0.1%). This sequence joins TRBV29-1 and TRBJ2-1; D is uncertain. The CDR3 loop spans 10 amino acids. CDR1 SQVTM and CDR2 ANQGSEA come from the germline V gene. Trimming shortened V by 3 bases and J by 4 bases, and 1 base separated the two germline ends. CDR3 DNA: TGCAGCGTTGATTACAATGAGCAGTTCTTC. Protein product: CSVDYNEQFF.

This rearrangement joins TRBV3-1 to TRBJ2-7; 7 bases line up with TRBD2. Germline trimming cut 4 bases from V and 2 bases from J; bases unmatched to any gene: 5. The V gene's germline CDR1 is LGHDT and CDR2 YNNKEL (reference sequence). The CDR3 sequence is 14 residues long. The CDR3: CASSPGGSTYEQYF. The CDR3 nucleotides read TGTGCCAGCAGCCCGGGAGGATCCACCTACGAGCAGTACTTC.

This clonotype was recorded many times. This rearrangement joins TRBV6-2 or TRBV6-3 to TRBJ2-1, with D perhaps assigned TRBD1 or TRBD2 (5 bases each). This CDR3 has 16 amino acids. Trimming left V 2 bases short and J 1 base short, with 12 bases between. Germline V gene lookup returns CDR1 MNHEY and CDR2 SVGEGT. The DNA of the CDR3 is TGTGCCAGCAGTTACCGTCCGGGGCCATCCTACAATGAGCAGTTCTTC. This codes for CASSYRPGPSYNEQFF.